This TCR beta chain was found in a study of T cell changes during pregnancy in multiple sclerosis. The CDR3 sequence is 15 residues long. Trimming left V 3 bases short and J 4 bases short, with 13 bases between. Germline assignment: CDR1 LNHDA and CDR2 SQIVND (reference sequence). Method: immunoSEQ multiplex PCR; TCRdb's copy keeps in-frame clones and lacks some. This table has fewer than 130,000 clones, approximately 90% appearing once. This TCR was recovered from a female donor with multiple sclerosis, enrolled in a pregnancy study. The sequencing used peripheral blood, collected after pregnancy. The chain is built from TRBV19 and TRBJ1-5, with a tentative D call TRBD1 (6 bases). CDR3 protein: CASSIWGGDNQPQHF. DNA of the CDR3: TGTGCCAGTAGTATTTGGGGGGGCGATAATCAGCCCCAGCATTTT.